This paragraph covers one TCR beta chain sequence. Its antigen remains unidentified. Base-call qualities are not available, and no considerably larger clone is one nucleotide away. The CDR3 regions of human TCRbeta chains were subjected to immunosequencing. As for how the authors treated the data: TCRs in the repertoires were compared against a reference library of SARS-CoV-2-specific TCRs that had been generated with the MIRA antigen-specificity platform. Breadth was defined as the fraction of unique TCRs that were SARS-CoV-2-associated. Depth was defined as the fraction of total T cells that were SARS-CoV-2-associated. Using the MIRA data, each spike-specific TCR was assigned both to the spike region to which the TCR was reactive and to a CD4 or CD8 class. Log10-transformed breadth and depth values were compared by one-way ANOVA with Sidak's multiple comparisons tests. Sourced from immuneACCESS, this table was stored by TCRdb with only in-frame sequences that have V and J called. A share of the clones is absent; for the studies checked, an unresolved V gene accounts for under half, and the remainder has no known explanation. V and J calls and clone size are those listed in that table; D and trimming were worked out from the DNA. The sample profile shows 95,000 to 120,000 clones; 86% of them were found once. Roughly 3% of the sample belongs to the ten largest clones.

From the cysteine up to the phenylalanine, the CDR3 has a length of 15 residues. Only CDR3 DNA is held: 45 bases, read in frame from base 1. Reading the germline V gene (reference sequence) gives CDR1 SGHKS and CDR2 YYEKEE. A distance of 11 bases separates the germline ends of V and J, which lose 2 bases and 1 base respectively. In light of the paper, this sample's time point label describes: baseline before first vaccination. Samples from vaccinated people were obtained from the UK trials COV001 and COV002, which included a single-blind randomized controlled phase 2/3 trial of AZD1222 (ChAdOx1 nCoV-19) in healthy adults. Trial participant PBMC samples were collected at day 0 and day 28 after the second dose for TCRbeta chain sequencing. This sample was included in a study of T cell responses to AZD1222 COVID-19 vaccine (dated by TCRdb to the early 2020s). Notes on the research overall: AZD1222 recipients given second doses at about 4 weeks or at about 12 weeks were pooled, since spike-specific TCR depth and breadth were not found to differ between the two schedules. TCR sequencing covered some 240 trial participants: about 210 given two doses of AZD1222 and around 26 given two doses of MenACWY control vaccine. Trial participants were enrolled by age into subgroups of 18-55, 56-69 and 70-plus years, and roughly 160, 29 and 62 TCR-sequenced participants, respectively, were included in these subgroups.

The paper's findings and limits, for the study overall: Participants were mostly white British, with more females than males. The authors suggested clonal diversity may have been underestimated. Epitopes outside the regions mutated in the B.1.351 and B.1.1.7 variants were reportedly recognized by nearly half of the unique spike-specific TCRs. Conclusions about previously exposed vaccinees are limited because only six or seven AZD1222 recipients were SARS-CoV-2 seropositive at baseline. Because no samples from the day 14 peak response were available, repertoires could be characterized only after the peak T cell response. The vaccine-associated CD4 TCRs covered the entire spike protein, and the dominant responses fell in regions 160-218 and 743-854. In the small 56-69-year group, the increase in depth fell short of significance, most likely because of low power. After two AZD1222 doses, both the breadth and the depth of spike-specific TCRs were significantly higher than at day 0 and than in MenACWY recipients.

This sequence originates from an adult in good health. Sequenced material: peripheral blood, taken on day 0 of AZD1222 vaccination. The rearrangement combines TRBV5-5 with TRBJ2-3; the D gene assignment is perhaps TRBD1 or TRBD2, with each matching 6 bases. The CDR3 in this case is CASSLWGAGTDTQYF. At the DNA level, the sequence is TGTGCCAGCAGCTTATGGGGGGCTGGCACAGATACGCAGTATTTT.